The rows below give T cell receptor beta chains drawn from one sample of a study of blood T cell repertoires in COVID-19. Produced via immunoSEQ multiplex PCR; TCRdb's table is partial and in-frame only. The data show under 45,000 clones, 90% seen once. The sequenced sample consisted of peripheral blood. Receptor source: a man aged 60 to 69 with active or convalescent COVID-19. Both conserved end residues are part of each CDR3. The D gene is left open where the match is weak. Not all rows give a size; the values are once, few, many and, for expanded clones, a class.

v_gene: TRBV7-9; d_gene: -; j_gene: TRBJ1-2; len: 12; abundance: -; CDR3aa: CASSAQDYGYTF; CDR3nt: TGTGCCAGCAGCGCACAGGACTATGGCTACACCTTC
v_gene: TRBV7-8; d_gene: TRBD1; j_gene: TRBJ1-5; len: 15; abundance: -; CDR3aa: CASSVPGQGNQPQHF; CDR3nt: TGTGCCAGCAGCGTACCGGGACAGGGCAATCAGCCCCAGCATTTT
v_gene: TRBV7-3; d_gene: TRBD1; j_gene: TRBJ2-3; len: 14; abundance: -; CDR3aa: CASSFGTGENTQYF; CDR3nt: TGTGCCAGCAGCTTTGGGACAGGGGAAAATACGCAGTATTTT
v_gene: TRBV11-3; d_gene: TRBD1; j_gene: TRBJ2-2; len: 16; abundance: -; CDR3aa: CASSSGTGANTGELFF; CDR3nt: TGTGCCAGCAGCTCCGGGACAGGGGCGAACACCGGGGAGCTGTTTTTT
v_gene: TRBV29-1; d_gene: -; j_gene: TRBJ1-1; len: 16; abundance: -; CDR3aa: CSVVPDSQAWNTEAFF; CDR3nt: TGCAGCGTTGTCCCGGACAGCCAAGCATGGAACACTGAAGCTTTCTTT
v_gene: TRBV18; d_gene: TRBD1; j_gene: TRBJ1-2; len: 14; abundance: -; CDR3aa: CASSGQGTNYGYTF; CDR3nt: TGTGCCAGCTCAGGACAGGGAACTAACTATGGCTACACCTTC
v_gene: TRBV19; d_gene: -; j_gene: TRBJ2-1; len: 12; abundance: -; CDR3aa: CASSFRYNEQFF; CDR3nt: TGTGCCAGTAGTTTCAGGTACAATGAGCAGTTCTTC
v_gene: TRBV18; d_gene: -; j_gene: TRBJ2-5; len: 14; abundance: -; CDR3aa: CASSLRGSQETQYF; CDR3nt: TGTGCCAGCTCCCTTAGAGGCAGCCAAGAGACCCAGTACTTC
v_gene: TRBV6-5; d_gene: -; j_gene: TRBJ1-2; len: 12; abundance: -; CDR3aa: CASSNREYGYTF; CDR3nt: TGTGCCAGCAGTAACAGGGAATATGGCTACACCTTC
v_gene: TRBV19; d_gene: TRBD1; j_gene: TRBJ1-5; len: 18; abundance: -; CDR3aa: CASSIDVPGQAFYQPQHF; CDR3nt: TGTGCCAGTAGTATAGATGTCCCCGGACAGGCCTTTTATCAGCCCCAGCATTTT
v_gene: TRBV5-4; d_gene: TRBD2; j_gene: TRBJ2-7; len: 16; abundance: -; CDR3aa: CASSLPSGRGGYEQYF; CDR3nt: TGTGCCAGCAGCTTGCCTAGCGGGAGGGGGGGCTACGAGCAGTACTTC
v_gene: TRBV5-1; d_gene: -; j_gene: TRBJ1-6; len: 15; abundance: once; CDR3aa: CASSQTGLLNSPLHF; CDR3nt: TGCGCCAGCAGCCAAACGGGACTGCTTAATTCACCCCTCCACTTT
v_gene: TRBV5-1; d_gene: TRBD1; j_gene: TRBJ1-4; len: 15; abundance: -; CDR3aa: CASSSRDRGHEKLFF; CDR3nt: TGCGCCAGCAGCTCTAGGGACAGGGGGCATGAAAAACTGTTTTTT
v_gene: TRBV20-1; d_gene: TRBD2; j_gene: TRBJ2-2; len: 14; abundance: -; CDR3aa: CSASGGRRAGELFF; CDR3nt: TGCAGTGCTAGTGGCGGGAGACGGGCCGGGGAGCTGTTTTTT
v_gene: TRBV19; d_gene: -; j_gene: TRBJ1-5; len: 13; abundance: few; CDR3aa: CASSKAGAAAQHF; CDR3nt: TGTGCCAGTAGTAAGGCAGGGGCCGCGGCCCAGCATTTT
v_gene: TRBV5-1; d_gene: TRBD1; j_gene: TRBJ2-5; len: 15; abundance: -; CDR3aa: CASSSWDRVQETQYF; CDR3nt: TGCGCCAGCAGTTCCTGGGACAGGGTACAAGAGACCCAGTACTTC
v_gene: TRBV15; d_gene: TRBD2; j_gene: TRBJ2-7; len: 20; abundance: -; CDR3aa: CATSRAPGLAGGGISYEQYF; CDR3nt: TGTGCCACCAGCAGAGCTCCGGGACTAGCGGGAGGGGGGATCTCCTACGAGCAGTACTTC
v_gene: TRBV24-1; d_gene: TRBD1; j_gene: TRBJ1-2; len: 13; abundance: -; CDR3aa: CATSDGQGYGYTF; CDR3nt: TGTGCCACCAGTGATGGACAGGGCTATGGCTACACCTTC
v_gene: TRBV6-7; d_gene: TRBD1; j_gene: TRBJ2-7; len: 18; abundance: -; CDR3aa: CASSSLDRGRFGSTEQYF; CDR3nt: TGTGCCAGCAGCTCCCTGGACAGGGGGCGATTCGGGAGTACTGAGCAGTACTTC
v_gene: TRBV5-4; d_gene: TRBD2; j_gene: TRBJ2-7; len: 15; abundance: -; CDR3aa: CASSRGGSGRYEQYF; CDR3nt: TGTGCCAGCAGCCGGGGGGGTAGCGGGAGATACGAGCAGTACTTC
v_gene: TRBV5-6; d_gene: -; j_gene: TRBJ2-3; len: 11; abundance: -; CDR3aa: CASSHTDTQYF; CDR3nt: TGTGCCAGCAGCCACACAGATACGCAGTATTTT
v_gene: TRBV7-2; d_gene: -; j_gene: TRBJ2-1; len: 15; abundance: once; CDR3aa: CASSLGGGMYNEQFF; CDR3nt: TGTGCCAGCAGCTTAGGGGGCGGGATGTACAATGAGCAGTTCTTC
v_gene: TRBV12-3/TRBV12-4; d_gene: TRBD1; j_gene: TRBJ1-2; len: 13; abundance: -; CDR3aa: CASRSTGDYGYTF; CDR3nt: TGTGCCAGCAGGAGCACAGGGGACTATGGCTACACCTTC
v_gene: TRBV5-1; d_gene: TRBD1; j_gene: TRBJ2-7; len: 13; abundance: -; CDR3aa: CASSWDRVREQYF; CDR3nt: TGCGCCAGCAGCTGGGACAGGGTGCGCGAGCAGTACTTC
v_gene: TRBV19; d_gene: -; j_gene: TRBJ2-3; len: 14; abundance: -; CDR3aa: CASNSYRFTDTQYF; CDR3nt: TGTGCCAGTAATTCCTATCGGTTCACAGATACGCAGTATTTT
v_gene: TRBV7-2; d_gene: TRBD1; j_gene: TRBJ1-2; len: 13; abundance: -; CDR3aa: CASSNRGLYGYTF; CDR3nt: TGTGCCAGCAGCAACAGGGGGCTCTATGGCTACACCTTC
v_gene: TRBV5-4; d_gene: TRBD2; j_gene: TRBJ2-1; len: 15; abundance: -; CDR3aa: CASSLAGGNYNEQFF; CDR3nt: TGTGCCAGCAGCCTAGCGGGAGGGAACTACAATGAGCAGTTCTTC
v_gene: TRBV19; d_gene: -; j_gene: TRBJ2-7; len: 15; abundance: -; CDR3aa: CASTPGRTSGREQYF; CDR3nt: TGTGCCAGTACCCCCGGGCGGACATCCGGTAGGGAGCAGTACTTC
v_gene: TRBV5-4; d_gene: TRBD1; j_gene: TRBJ2-5; len: 17; abundance: -; CDR3aa: CASSPQIPTGGGRTQYF; CDR3nt: TGTGCCAGCAGTCCGCAGATACCAACAGGGGGTGGTCGGACCCAGTACTTC
v_gene: TRBV15; d_gene: -; j_gene: TRBJ2-2; len: 14; abundance: few; CDR3aa: CATSRAKNTGELFF; CDR3nt: TGTGCCACCAGCAGAGCTAAGAACACCGGGGAGCTGTTTTTT
v_gene: TRBV10-1; d_gene: -; j_gene: TRBJ2-3; len: 14; abundance: -; CDR3aa: CASSPDAGGDTQYF; CDR3nt: TGCGCCAGCAGTCCGGACGCTGGAGGAGATACGCAGTATTTT
v_gene: TRBV21-1; d_gene: -; j_gene: TRBJ2-3; len: 17; abundance: -; CDR3aa: CASSKGSSRDCTDTQYF; CDR3nt: TGTGCCAGCAGCAAAGGCTCCTCCCGGGACTGCACAGATACGCAGTATTTT
v_gene: TRBV2; d_gene: -; j_gene: TRBJ1-6; len: 13; abundance: -; CDR3aa: CASSDGGGSPLHF; CDR3nt: TGTGCCAGCAGTGATGGGGGAGGCTCACCCCTCCACTTT
v_gene: TRBV18; d_gene: -; j_gene: TRBJ2-5; len: 15; abundance: -; CDR3aa: CASSPPARKGETQYF; CDR3nt: TGTGCCAGCTCACCACCGGCCAGGAAGGGGGAGACCCAGTACTTC
v_gene: TRBV7-9; d_gene: -; j_gene: TRBJ2-3; len: 14; abundance: -; CDR3aa: CASSFGTSTDTQYF; CDR3nt: TGTGCCAGCAGCTTCGGGACAAGCACAGATACGCAGTATTTT
v_gene: TRBV29-1; d_gene: TRBD2; j_gene: TRBJ2-1; len: 15; abundance: -; CDR3aa: CSVDPLGGGYNEQFF; CDR3nt: TGCAGCGTTGATCCCCTGGGCGGGGGTTACAATGAGCAGTTCTTC
v_gene: TRBV6-6; d_gene: TRBD1; j_gene: TRBJ1-1; len: 13; abundance: -; CDR3aa: CAVQGAQNTEAFF; CDR3nt: TGTGCGGTACAGGGGGCACAGAACACTGAAGCTTTCTTT
v_gene: TRBV5-1; d_gene: -; j_gene: TRBJ2-1; len: 15; abundance: -; CDR3aa: CASSADSSSYNEQFF; CDR3nt: TGCGCCAGCAGCGCGGACTCGAGCTCCTACAATGAGCAGTTCTTC
v_gene: TRBV28; d_gene: -; j_gene: TRBJ2-7; len: 13; abundance: -; CDR3aa: CASSLSGGNEQYF; CDR3nt: TGTGCCAGCAGTTTATCAGGGGGGAACGAGCAGTACTTC
v_gene: TRBV5-1; d_gene: -; j_gene: TRBJ2-5; len: 16; abundance: -; CDR3aa: CASRGAYRARGETQYF; CDR3nt: TGCGCCAGCAGGGGGGCATACAGGGCGAGGGGTGAGACCCAGTACTTC
v_gene: TRBV21-1; d_gene: -; j_gene: TRBJ1-2; len: 20; abundance: -; CDR3aa: CASSKGKSGRGREDEDGYTF; CDR3nt: TGTGCCAGCAGCAAAGGGAAATCGGGCAGGGGAAGAGAGGATGAGGATGGCTACACCTTC
v_gene: TRBV14; d_gene: -; j_gene: TRBJ1-2; len: 15; abundance: -; CDR3aa: CASSPVGGLNYGYTF; CDR3nt: TGTGCCAGCAGCCCGGTGGGGGGGCTGAACTATGGCTACACCTTC
v_gene: TRBV9; d_gene: TRBD2; j_gene: TRBJ2-3; len: 15; abundance: -; CDR3aa: CASSVMAGGPDTQYF; CDR3nt: TGTGCCAGCAGCGTAATGGCGGGGGGCCCAGATACGCAGTATTTT
v_gene: TRBV6-5; d_gene: TRBD2; j_gene: TRBJ2-7; len: 14; abundance: -; CDR3aa: CASSPTAGEYEQYF; CDR3nt: TGTGCCAGTTCCCCCACCGCGGGAGAGTACGAGCAGTACTTC
v_gene: TRBV6-1; d_gene: TRBD1; j_gene: TRBJ1-1; len: 13; abundance: -; CDR3aa: CASSERGRTEAFF; CDR3nt: TGTGCCAGCAGTGAGAGGGGGCGTACTGAAGCTTTCTTT
v_gene: TRBV15; d_gene: -; j_gene: TRBJ1-3; len: 16; abundance: -; CDR3aa: CATSRDSSGAGNTIYF; CDR3nt: TGTGCCACCAGCAGAGACTCCTCCGGGGCTGGAAACACCATATATTTT